Shown below are 8 T cell receptor beta chains from a single sample sequenced in a study of shared T cell receptors in the human thymus. The method was immunoSEQ multiplex PCR; TCRdb's version includes in-frame clones alone and lacks a portion of them. The sample holds about 660,000 clones, 88% seen once. These data were also reused for a study on human thymus T cells.

Sequencing was performed on thymocytes. The source is a boy under two years old with a congenital heart defect.

The chain couples TRBV5-1 to TRBJ1-6; D is unclear. This CDR3 spans 13 amino acids. V lost 0 bases and J 7 bases, leaving 5 bases between the germline ends. Per germline, CDR1 SGHRS and CDR2 YFSETQ. The CDR3 nucleotides read TGCGCCAGCAGCTTGGAGGAGAATTCACCCCTCCACTTT. Translated: CASSLEENSPLHF.

The chain couples TRBV6-6 to TRBJ2-7, with unresolved D. Germline V gene data show CDR1 as MNHNY and CDR2 as SVGAGI (reference sequence). V was trimmed by 3 bases and J by 6 bases, leaving 12 bases between them. The CDR3 sequence is 13 residues long. The CDR3 nucleotides are TGTGCCAGCAGTTATGAAGTGGGCGTCGAGCAGTACTTC. It specifies CASSYEVGVEQYF.

This clone was counted a single time. The CDR3 region has the DNA TGTGCCAGTAGTAGCGGACAGGGTGCACAGCCCCAGCATTTT. This encodes CASSSGQGAQPQHF. V is TRBV19 and J is TRBJ1-5; 8 bases are shared with TRBD1. Looked up from germline, CDR1 is LNHDA and CDR2 is SQIVND (reference sequence). Unmatched junction bases numbered 6, after V lost 4 bases and J lost 7 bases. The CDR3 loop spans 14 amino acids.

J is TRBJ2-7 and V is TRBV7-7; 11 bases fit TRBD2. CDR1 and CDR2 (germline): SSHAT, FNYEAQ (reference sequence). The CDR3 covers 16 residues. V lost 4 bases to trimming and J lost 2 bases; unmatched junction nucleotides: 7. This CDR3 reads CASSSKTSGDPYEQYF. CDR3 coding DNA: TGTGCCAGCAGCTCTAAGACTAGCGGGGACCCCTACGAGCAGTACTTC.

The chain couples TRBV6-1 to TRBJ2-1, with 11 bases lining up with TRBD2. The CDR3 length is 15 residues. The ends lost 2 bases at V and 9 bases at J; junction bases unmatched: 6. The V gene's germline CDR1 is MNHNS and CDR2 SASEGT. Here the CDR3 DNA reads TGTGCCAGCAGTGAAATGGCTAGCGGGAGGAGTGAGCAGTTCTTC. The encoded protein is CASSEMASGRSEQFF.

The chain couples TRBV7-2 to TRBJ2-1, with 8 bases aligning to TRBD2. Germline V CDR1 and CDR2: SGHTA, FQGNSA. The CDR3 is made up of 17 amino acids. The junction had 12 bases not matched to a gene; V was cut back by 5 bases and J by 3 bases. DNA of the CDR3: TGTGCCAGCAGCCGTAGCGGTCGTAGCGGGGACTACAATGAGCAGTTCTTC. Translation gives CASSRSGRSGDYNEQFF.

The CDR3 DNA reads as TGTGCCAGCAGCCCGCCGACTAACGAGCAGTACTTC. Its protein is CASSPPTNEQYF. The chain recombines TRBV7-2 with TRBJ2-7, with a tentative D call TRBD2 (5 bases). The CDR3 runs 12 residues. CDR1 is SGHTA and CDR2 is FQGNSA in the germline V gene. The germline V and J ends were trimmed by 5 bases and 5 bases, with 10 bases remaining between them.

The chain employs TRBV4-1 and TRBJ2-1, with D maybe TRBD1 (7 bases). The CDR3 has 17 residues. V was cut by 4 bases and J by 8 bases, with 24 bases left in between. Per germline, CDR1 MGHRA and CDR2 YSYEKL. The CDR3 loop reads CASSPVPRGAAMDEQFF. CDR3 sequence (DNA): TGCGCCAGCAGCCCCGTCCCCAGGGGGGCGGCAATGGATGAGCAGTTCTTC.